Described below is a single T cell receptor delta chain sequence and its context. The amino acid sequence in TCRdb belongs to a much larger clone and departs from this DNA's translation at residue 13, likely a sequencing read error; the sequence shown is translated from the DNA. TCRdb re-called the multiplex PCR reads through CATT. The repertoire includes 90,000 or so delta-chain clones, roughly 0.98% of them detected once, and approximately 10% sits in the top ten. The sample belongs to a study of γδ T cells in repeated Plasmodium falciparum infection. Vgamma9/Vdelta2+ and Vdelta2-negative gammadelta T cells were flow-sorted from PBMC for bulk sequencing. V trimming: 3 bases; J trimming: 0 bases; junction bases outside the gene matches: 20. CDR1 is TSWWSYY and CDR2 is QGS in the germline V gene. The CDR3 consists of 22 residues.

This sequence was found in a pool of human donors (malaria-infected and uninfected, not separated). This chain joins TRDV1 and TRDJ1; 12 nucleotides line up with TRDD3. The J gene, missing from TCRdb, was assigned here through DNA to germline matching. Sequencing used gamma-delta T cells from blood. CDR3 amino acids: CALGDPPSSWGIRTSYTDKLIF. Here the CDR3 DNA reads TGTGCTCTTGGGGATCCCCCTTCCTCCTGGGGGATACGCACTTCGTACACCGATAAACTCATCTTT.